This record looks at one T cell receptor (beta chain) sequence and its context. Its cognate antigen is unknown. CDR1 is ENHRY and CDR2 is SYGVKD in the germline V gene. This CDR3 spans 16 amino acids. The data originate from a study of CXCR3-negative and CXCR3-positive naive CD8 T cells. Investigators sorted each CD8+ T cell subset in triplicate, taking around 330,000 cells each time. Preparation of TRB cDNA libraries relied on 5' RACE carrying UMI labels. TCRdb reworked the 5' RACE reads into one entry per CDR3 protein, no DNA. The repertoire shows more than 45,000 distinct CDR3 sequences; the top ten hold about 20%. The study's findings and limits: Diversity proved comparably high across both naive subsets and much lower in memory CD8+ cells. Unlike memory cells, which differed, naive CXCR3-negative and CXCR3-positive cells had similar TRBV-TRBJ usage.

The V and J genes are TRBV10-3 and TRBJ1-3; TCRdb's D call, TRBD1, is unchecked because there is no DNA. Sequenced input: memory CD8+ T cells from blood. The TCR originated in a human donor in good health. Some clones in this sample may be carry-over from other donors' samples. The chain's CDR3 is CAISAGTADSGNTIYF.